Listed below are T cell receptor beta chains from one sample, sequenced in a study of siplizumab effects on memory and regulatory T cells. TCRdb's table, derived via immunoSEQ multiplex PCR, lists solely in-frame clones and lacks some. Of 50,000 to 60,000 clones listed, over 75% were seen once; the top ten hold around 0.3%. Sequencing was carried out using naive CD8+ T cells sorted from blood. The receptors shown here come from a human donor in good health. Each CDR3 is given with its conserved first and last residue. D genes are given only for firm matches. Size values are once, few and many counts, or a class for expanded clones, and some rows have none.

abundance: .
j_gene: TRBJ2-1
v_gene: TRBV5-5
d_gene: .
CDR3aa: CASSPDTYNEQFF
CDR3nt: TGTGCCAGCAGCCCCGACACGTACAATGAGCAGTTCTTC

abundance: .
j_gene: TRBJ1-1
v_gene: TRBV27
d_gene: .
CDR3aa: CASGLRHNTEAFF
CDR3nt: TGTGCCAGCGGCCTTCGACATAACACTGAAGCTTTCTTT

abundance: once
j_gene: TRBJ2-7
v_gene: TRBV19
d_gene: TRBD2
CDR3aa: CASKGGGPSYEQYF
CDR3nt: TGTGCCAGTAAGGGCGGGGGGCCCTCCTACGAGCAGTACTTC

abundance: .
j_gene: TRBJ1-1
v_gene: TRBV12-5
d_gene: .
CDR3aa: CASGLTAYTEAFF
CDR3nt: TGTGCTAGTGGTTTGACGGCATACACTGAAGCTTTCTTT

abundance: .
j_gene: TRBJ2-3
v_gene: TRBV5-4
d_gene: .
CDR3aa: CASSFTISGGLADTQYF
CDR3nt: TGTGCCAGCAGCTTTACTATAAGCGGCGGACTGGCAGATACGCAGTATTTT

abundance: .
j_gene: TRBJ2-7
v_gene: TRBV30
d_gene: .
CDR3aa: CAWSVRSYEQYF
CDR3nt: TGTGCCTGGAGTGTGAGGTCCTACGAGCAGTACTTC

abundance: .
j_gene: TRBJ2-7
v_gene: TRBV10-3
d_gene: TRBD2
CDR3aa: CAISDRTSGLYEQYF
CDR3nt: TGTGCCATCAGTGATCGTACTAGCGGTCTCTACGAGCAGTACTTC

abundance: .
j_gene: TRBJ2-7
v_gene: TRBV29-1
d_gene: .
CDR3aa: CSALAAGSYEQYF
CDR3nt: TGCAGCGCCCTTGCGGCGGGCTCCTACGAGCAGTACTTC

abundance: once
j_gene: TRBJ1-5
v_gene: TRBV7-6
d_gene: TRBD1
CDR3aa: CASSSTGGRSNQPQHF
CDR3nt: TGTGCCAGCAGCTCCACAGGGGGCCGGAGCAATCAGCCCCAGCATTTT

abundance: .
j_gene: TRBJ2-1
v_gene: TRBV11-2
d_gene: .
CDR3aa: CASSPGGPSEQFF
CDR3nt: TGTGCCAGCAGCCCCGGAGGGCCAAGTGAGCAGTTCTTC